This entry is about one TCR beta chain. Its antigen is not known. In germline, CDR1 is SSHAT, CDR2 FNYEAQ (reference sequence). The length of the CDR3 is 15 residues. This entry comes from a study of T cells expressing NK-cell markers. In the study overall: Repertoires of TCR beta were obtained from T cells sorted as CD3+CD56+NKG2C+, CD3+CD56+NKG2C- and CD3+CD56-NKG2C+.

General study findings and limits: In four donors, dominant clonotypes made up about 25-65% of CD3+CD56-NKG2C+ cells. Dominant NKG2C+ clonotypes accounted for about 1.0-8% of CD8+ T cells in roughly 6 donors.

TCRdb re-called the 5' RACE reads and shows each CDR3 protein once, DNA omitted. The sample table sets out about 260,000 distinct CDR3 sequences. The clonotype originates from a woman aged 18 to 75 in good health. The chain uses TRBV7-7 and TRBJ2-5. The sequenced sample was blood T cells: a sorted CD56 or NKG2C T cell subset, CD4+ or CD8+ T cells, or bulk PBMC T cells (not recorded which). The CDR3 sequence is CASSLADSPQETQYF.